What follows are 5 T cell receptor beta chains derived from one specimen sequenced in a study of regulatory T cells in long-lasting Graves disease. Time point here: newly diagnosed GD, antithyroid drugs for less than 3 months. From PBMCs, RNA was extracted and then used to make the TCR library. The TCR beta library used iRepertoire HTBI primers with Arm-PCR amplification of CDR3. TCRdb reprocessed the multiplex PCR reads via MiXCR and lists one record per CDR3 protein. The data show roughly 350,000 distinct CDR3 sequences, 15% to 20% seen once. These data were likewise used in another study, on T cells in Graves' hyperthyroidism and ophthalmopathy.

The sample here was peripheral blood mononuclear cells (PBMCs), taken at new diagnosis, from a patient treated with antithyroid drugs. Receptor source: a woman aged 18-30 years with Graves disease.

This clonotype was recorded many times. The genes are TRBV28 and TRBJ2-5; D may be TRBD2 (5 bases). The germline V and J ends were trimmed by 4 bases and 2 bases, with 11 bases remaining between them. This CDR3 is 14 amino acids long. Germline CDR1 MDHEN, CDR2 SYDVKM. The CDR3 DNA is TGTGCCAGCAGTTCCACAACGGGGCAAGAGACCCAGTACTTC. Amino acid sequence: CASSSTTGQETQYF.

This clonotype occurred many times. This chain links TRBV7-9 with TRBJ2-7; possibly TRBD2 for D (6 bases). V was pared by 8 bases and J by 2 bases, with 13 bases between. The CDR3 is made up of 13 amino acids. Germline CDR1 is SEHNR and CDR2 is FQNEAQ (reference sequence). The CDR3 DNA sequence: TGTGCCAGCCTCGTTGGGGGGACCTACGAGCAGTACTTC. Translating gives CASLVGGTYEQYF.

This clonotype was seen a handful of times. The chain carries TRBV20-1 and TRBJ1-2; D uncertain. CDR3 length equals 11 residues. Germline values: CDR1 DFQATT, CDR2 SNEGSKA (reference sequence). V was cut by 7 bases and J by 6 bases, with 12 bases left in between. The CDR3 loop reads CSVRWPNGYTF. CDR3 nucleotides: TGCAGTGTTCGGTGGCCGAATGGCTACACCTTC.

This clonotype occurred many times. The J gene is TRBJ1-1, the V gene TRBV30, with D uncertain. V lost 4 bases and J lost 0, with 12 bases in between. The CDR3 is made up of 14 amino acids. Germline assignment: CDR1 GTSNPN and CDR2 SVGIG (reference sequence). The CDR3 sequence is CAWKDVQLNTEAFF. The CDR3 coding sequence is TGTGCCTGGAAGGACGTCCAGCTGAACACTGAAGCTTTCTTT.

The sample holds a few counts of this clonotype. The chain employs TRBV20-1 and TRBJ2-7, with D possibly called TRBD1 or TRBD2 (5 bases each). CDR3 length equals 14 residues. Germline V gene data show CDR1 as DFQATT and CDR2 as SNEGSKA (reference sequence). Trimming took off 3 bases at V and 4 bases at J, with 16 bases between the two ends. CDR3 bases: TGCAGTGCTAGCCGGGACGAGTTTCTTTACGAGCAGTACTTC. This encodes CSASRDEFLYEQYF.